This TCR beta chain was sequenced during a study of follicular helper T cells after annual influenza vaccination. CDR3 length: 14 residues. Germline values: CDR1 MNHEY, CDR2 SVGAGI. The junction had 5 bases not matched to a gene; V was cut back by 5 bases and J by 3 bases. Time point denoted: 2013-2014 season, 7 days after vaccination. Adults received seasonal inactivated influenza vaccine, with sorted blood CD4 subsets sequenced before and after. Sequenced by immunoSEQ multiplex PCR; TCRdb stores in-frame clones only, minus some. Of about 10,000 clones listed, about 80% are singletons. This TCR was sampled from an adult who received the influenza vaccine. The sequences come from CXCR5- memory CD4+ T cells sorted from blood, collected 7 days after influenza vaccination. The V gene is TRBV6-5, the J gene TRBJ1-1; 8 nucleotides agree with TRBD1. The CDR3 protein is CASSPNRGDTEAFF. The CDR3 coding sequence is TGTGCCAGCAGTCCCAACAGGGGGGACACTGAAGCTTTCTTT.